This T cell receptor beta chain was observed in a study of T cells in Graves' hyperthyroidism and ophthalmopathy. General study findings and limits: Blood shared most expanded thyroid clonotypes above 0.001. A 13 V-J signature model discriminated ophthalmopathy versus stable hyperthyroidism.

Each diagnosis was grounded in clinical symptoms, serum thyroxine and TRAb, thyroid ultrasound, and orbital computed tomography. The V gene lost 4 bases and the J gene lost 2 bases, with 14 bases spanning the gap. Germline V gene data show CDR1 as SGHTA and CDR2 as FQGNSA. This CDR3 has 15 amino acids. As concerns this clonotype: The target antigen is unknown.

There were TCR beta CDR3 regions amplified from RNA transcripts. Using the HTBI primer set, a first-round RT-PCR was run on the TCR CDR3. TCRdb analysed the multiplex PCR reads with MiXCR anew, one entry per CDR3 protein. The sample includes around 700,000 distinct CDR3 sequences, 30% to 40% of them seen just once. The specimen sequenced was blood. This TCR came from a woman aged 40 to 50 with Graves' hyperthyroidism. This chain joins TRBV7-2 and TRBJ1-2, with D tentatively TRBD1 (6 bases). The CDR3 bases are TGTGCCAGCAGCTCACGCCCGGGGGGCAACTATGGCTACACCTTC. Its protein is CASSSRPGGNYGYTF.